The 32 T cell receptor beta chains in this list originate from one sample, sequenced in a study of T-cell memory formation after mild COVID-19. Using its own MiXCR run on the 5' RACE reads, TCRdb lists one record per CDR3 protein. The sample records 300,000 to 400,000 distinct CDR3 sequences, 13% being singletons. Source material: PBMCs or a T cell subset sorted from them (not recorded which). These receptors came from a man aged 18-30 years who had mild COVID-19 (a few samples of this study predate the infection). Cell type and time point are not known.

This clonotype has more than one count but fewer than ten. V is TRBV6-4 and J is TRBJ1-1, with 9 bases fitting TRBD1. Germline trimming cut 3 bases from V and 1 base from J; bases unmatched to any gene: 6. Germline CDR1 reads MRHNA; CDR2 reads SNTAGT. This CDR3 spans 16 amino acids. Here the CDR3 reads CASSELPGQGNTEAFF. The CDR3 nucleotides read TGTGCCAGCAGTGAATTGCCGGGACAGGGGAACACTGAAGCTTTCTTT.

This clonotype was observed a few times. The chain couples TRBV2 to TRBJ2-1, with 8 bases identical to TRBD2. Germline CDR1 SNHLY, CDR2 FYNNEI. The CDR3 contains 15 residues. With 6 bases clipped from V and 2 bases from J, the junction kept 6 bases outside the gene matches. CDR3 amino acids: CASRGTSGAYNEQFF. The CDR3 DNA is TGTGCCAGCAGGGGAACTAGCGGAGCCTACAATGAGCAGTTCTTC.

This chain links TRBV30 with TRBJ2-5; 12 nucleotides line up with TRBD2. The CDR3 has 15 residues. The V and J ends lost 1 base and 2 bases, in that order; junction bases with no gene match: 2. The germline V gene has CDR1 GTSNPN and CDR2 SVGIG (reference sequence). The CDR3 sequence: CAWSATSGGQETQYF. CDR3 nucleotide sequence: TGTGCCTGGAGTGCTACTAGCGGGGGGCAAGAGACCCAGTACTTC.

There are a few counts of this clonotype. The chain's CDR3 is CASSTSGSNYEQYV. CDR3 in DNA: TGTGCCAGCAGTACTAGCGGCAGCAATTACGAGCAGTACGTC. The rearrangement links TRBV6-6 to TRBJ2-7; the match to TRBD2 covers 8 bases. This CDR3 has 14 residues. Germline values: CDR1 MNHNY, CDR2 SVGAGI (reference sequence). The V and J ends lost 5 bases and 4 bases, in that order; junction bases with no gene match: 7.

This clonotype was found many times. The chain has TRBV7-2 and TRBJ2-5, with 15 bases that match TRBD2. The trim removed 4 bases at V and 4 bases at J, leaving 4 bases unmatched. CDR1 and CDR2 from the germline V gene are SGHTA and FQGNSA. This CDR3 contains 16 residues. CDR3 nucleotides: TGTGCCAGCAGCTCCCGGACTAGCGGGGGGGCAGAGACCCAGTACTTC. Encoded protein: CASSSRTSGGAETQYF.

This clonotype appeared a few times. CDR3 loop: CASSLGGASGELFF. DNA of the CDR3: TGCGCCAGCAGCTTGGGGGGCGCATCCGGGGAGCTGTTTTTT. The rearrangement joins TRBV5-1 to TRBJ2-2; D is perhaps TRBD1 (5 bases). The CDR3 runs to 14 residues. Trimming removed 0 bases at V and 6 bases at J, with 9 bases between. Looked up from germline, CDR1 is SGHRS and CDR2 is YFSETQ.

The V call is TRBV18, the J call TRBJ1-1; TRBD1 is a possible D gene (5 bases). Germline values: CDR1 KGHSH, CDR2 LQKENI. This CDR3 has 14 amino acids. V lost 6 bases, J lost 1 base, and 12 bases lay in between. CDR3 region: CASSQGRTNTEAFF. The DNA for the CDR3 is TGTGCCAGCTCCCAGGGACGGACGAACACTGAAGCTTTCTTT.

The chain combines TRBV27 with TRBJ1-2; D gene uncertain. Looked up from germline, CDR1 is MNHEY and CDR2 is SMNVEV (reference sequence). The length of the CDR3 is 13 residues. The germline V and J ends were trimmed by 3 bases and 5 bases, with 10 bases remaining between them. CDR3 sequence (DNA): TGTGCCAGCAGTTTGAACCCCCGTTATGGCTACACCTTC. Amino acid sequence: CASSLNPRYGYTF.

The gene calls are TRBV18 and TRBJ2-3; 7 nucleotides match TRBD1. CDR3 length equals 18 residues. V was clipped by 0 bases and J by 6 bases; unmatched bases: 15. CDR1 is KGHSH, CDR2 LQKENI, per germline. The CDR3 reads CASSPPNSPGQQSDTQYF. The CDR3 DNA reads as TGTGCCAGCTCACCACCAAATTCCCCGGGACAGCAATCGGATACGCAGTATTTT.

In nucleotides, the CDR3 is TGCGCCAGCAGCCAAGAGGGGCGCGGTAATTCACCCCTCCACTTT. It is translated as CASSQEGRGNSPLHF. This chain links TRBV4-3 with TRBJ1-6; TRBD1 is a possible D gene (5 bases). There are 15 residues in the CDR3. Trimming left V 0 bases short and J 6 bases short, with 9 bases between. Germline lookup yields CDR1 LGHNA and CDR2 YSLEER.

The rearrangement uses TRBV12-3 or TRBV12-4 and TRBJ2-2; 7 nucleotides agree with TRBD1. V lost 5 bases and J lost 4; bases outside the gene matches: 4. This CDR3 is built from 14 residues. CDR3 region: CASSVRGITGELFF. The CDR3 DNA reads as TGTGCCAGCAGTGTCAGGGGGATCACCGGGGAGCTGTTTTTT.

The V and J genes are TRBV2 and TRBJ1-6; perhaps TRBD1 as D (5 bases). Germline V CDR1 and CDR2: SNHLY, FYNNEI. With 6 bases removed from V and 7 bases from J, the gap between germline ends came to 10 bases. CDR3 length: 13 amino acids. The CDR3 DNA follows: TGTGCCAGCAGGCAGGGCGGCAATTCACCCCTCCACTTT. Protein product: CASRQGGNSPLHF.

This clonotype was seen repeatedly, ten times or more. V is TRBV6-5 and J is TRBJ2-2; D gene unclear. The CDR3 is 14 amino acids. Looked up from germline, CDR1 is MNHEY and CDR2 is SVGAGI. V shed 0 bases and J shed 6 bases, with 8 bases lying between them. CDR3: CASSYSSGPGELFF. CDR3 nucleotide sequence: TGTGCCAGCAGTTACTCATCCGGGCCCGGGGAGCTGTTTTTT.

Here the CDR3 reads CASSVDPNTEAFF. Here the CDR3 DNA reads TGTGCCAGCAGCGTTGACCCAAACACTGAAGCTTTCTTT. V usage is TRBV7-7 and J usage is TRBJ1-1, with no clear D. The V gene lost 5 bases and the J gene lost 2 bases, with 9 bases spanning the gap. The CDR3 is 13 residues long. Germline values: CDR1 SSHAT, CDR2 FNYEAQ (reference sequence).

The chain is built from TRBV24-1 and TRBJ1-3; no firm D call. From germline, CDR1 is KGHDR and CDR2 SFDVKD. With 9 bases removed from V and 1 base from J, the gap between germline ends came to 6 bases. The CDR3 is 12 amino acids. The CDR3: CATHRSGNTIYF. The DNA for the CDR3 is TGTGCCACCCATCGATCTGGAAACACCATATATTTT.

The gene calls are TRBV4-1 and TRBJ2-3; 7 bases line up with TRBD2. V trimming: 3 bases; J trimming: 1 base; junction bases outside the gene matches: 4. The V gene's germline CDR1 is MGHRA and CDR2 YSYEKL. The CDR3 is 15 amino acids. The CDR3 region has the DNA TGCGCCAGCAGCCAGCGCGCGGGGGGCACAGATACGCAGTATTTT. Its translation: CASSQRAGGTDTQYF.

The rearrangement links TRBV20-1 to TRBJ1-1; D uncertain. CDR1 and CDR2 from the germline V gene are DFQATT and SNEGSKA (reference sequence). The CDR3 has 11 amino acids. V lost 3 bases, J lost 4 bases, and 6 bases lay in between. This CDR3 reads CSASISTEAFF. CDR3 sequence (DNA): TGCAGTGCTAGCATCTCCACTGAAGCTTTCTTT.

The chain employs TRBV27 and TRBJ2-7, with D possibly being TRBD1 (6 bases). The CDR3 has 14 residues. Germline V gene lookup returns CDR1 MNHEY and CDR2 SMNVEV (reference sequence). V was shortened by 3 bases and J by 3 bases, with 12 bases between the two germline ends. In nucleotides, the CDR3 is TGTGCCAGCAGTTTGGCCCAGGGGTACTACGAGCAGTACTTC. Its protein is CASSLAQGYYEQYF.

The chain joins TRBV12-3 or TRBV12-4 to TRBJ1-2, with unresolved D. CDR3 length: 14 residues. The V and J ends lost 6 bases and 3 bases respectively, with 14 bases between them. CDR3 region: CASRPWEADYGYTF. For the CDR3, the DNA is TGTGCCAGCAGGCCTTGGGAGGCCGACTATGGCTACACCTTC.

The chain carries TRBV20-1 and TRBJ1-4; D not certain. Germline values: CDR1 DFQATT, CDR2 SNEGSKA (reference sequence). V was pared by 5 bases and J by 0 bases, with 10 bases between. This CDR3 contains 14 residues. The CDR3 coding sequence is TGCAGTGCTGCAGAATCGACAACTAATGAAAAACTGTTTTTT. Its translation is CSAAESTTNEKLFF.

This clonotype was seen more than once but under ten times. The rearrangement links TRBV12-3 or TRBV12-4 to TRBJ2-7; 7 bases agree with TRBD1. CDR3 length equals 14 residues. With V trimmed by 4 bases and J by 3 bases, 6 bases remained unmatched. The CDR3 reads CASSYIQGYYEQYF. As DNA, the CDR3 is TGTGCCAGCAGTTACATACAGGGGTACTACGAGCAGTACTTC.

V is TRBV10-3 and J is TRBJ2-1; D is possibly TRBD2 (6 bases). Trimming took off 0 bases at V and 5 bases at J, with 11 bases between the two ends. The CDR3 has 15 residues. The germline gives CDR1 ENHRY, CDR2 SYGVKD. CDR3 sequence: CAISESGGMNNEQFF. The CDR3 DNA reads TGTGCCATCAGTGAGTCCGGAGGGATGAACAATGAGCAGTTCTTC.

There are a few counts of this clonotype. Here the CDR3 reads CASSYPPTDTQYF. DNA of the CDR3: TGTGCCAGCAGTTACCCCCCTACAGATACGCAGTATTTT. The chain couples TRBV6-2 or TRBV6-3 to TRBJ2-3; D ambiguous. The CDR3 is 13 residues long. The germline CDR1 and CDR2 sequences are MNHEY and SVGEGT. V was clipped by 2 bases and J by 3 bases, with 6 bases between them.

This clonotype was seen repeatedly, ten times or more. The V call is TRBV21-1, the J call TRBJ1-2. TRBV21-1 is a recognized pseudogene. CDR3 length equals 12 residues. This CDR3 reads CASSTGVGGYTF. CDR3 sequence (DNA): TGTGCCAGCAGCACAGGGGTCGGAGGCTACACCTTC.

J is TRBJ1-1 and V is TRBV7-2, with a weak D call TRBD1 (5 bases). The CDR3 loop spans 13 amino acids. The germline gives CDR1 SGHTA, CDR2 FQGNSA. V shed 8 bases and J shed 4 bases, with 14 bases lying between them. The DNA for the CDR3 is TGTGCCAGCGGAACTTCAGGGACCACTGAAGCTTTCTTT. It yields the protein CASGTSGTTEAFF. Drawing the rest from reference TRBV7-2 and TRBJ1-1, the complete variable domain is GAGVSQSPSNKVTEKGKDVELRCDPISGHTALYWYRQSLGQGLEFLIYFQGNSAPDKSGLPSDRFSAERTGGSVSTLTIQRTQQEDSAVYLCASGTSGTTEAFFGQGTRLTVV.

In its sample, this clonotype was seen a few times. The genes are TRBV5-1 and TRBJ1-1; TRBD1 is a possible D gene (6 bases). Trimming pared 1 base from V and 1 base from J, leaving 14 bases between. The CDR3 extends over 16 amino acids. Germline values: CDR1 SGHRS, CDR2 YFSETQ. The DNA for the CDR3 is TGCGCCAGCAGCTTGATAGGGTTGGGGGCGAACACTGAAGCTTTCTTT. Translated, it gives CASSLIGLGANTEAFF.

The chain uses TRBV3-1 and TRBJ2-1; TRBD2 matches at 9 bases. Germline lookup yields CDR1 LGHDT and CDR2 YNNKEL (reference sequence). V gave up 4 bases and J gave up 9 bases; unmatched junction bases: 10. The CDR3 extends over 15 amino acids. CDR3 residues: CASSLRGSGGGEQFF. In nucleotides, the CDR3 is TGTGCCAGCAGCCTTCGGGGTAGCGGGGGCGGTGAGCAGTTCTTC.

The CDR3 nucleotides read TGTGCCAGCAGCTTAGTAGGCTGGGGGCGCGGGGAGCTGTTTTTT. Translating gives CASSLVGWGRGELFF. The chain combines TRBV7-2 with TRBJ2-2; the D gene is possibly TRBD1 (6 bases). CDR3 length: 15 amino acids. V was clipped by 1 base and J by 7 bases, with 13 bases between them. Germline V lookup: CDR1 SGHTA, CDR2 FQGNSA.

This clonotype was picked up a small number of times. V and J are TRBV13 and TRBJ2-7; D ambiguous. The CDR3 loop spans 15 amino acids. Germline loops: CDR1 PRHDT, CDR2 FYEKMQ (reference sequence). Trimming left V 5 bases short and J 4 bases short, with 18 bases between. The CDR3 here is CASSRSSIPPYEQYV. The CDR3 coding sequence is TGTGCCAGCAGCAGAAGCTCAATCCCCCCGTACGAGCAGTACGTC.

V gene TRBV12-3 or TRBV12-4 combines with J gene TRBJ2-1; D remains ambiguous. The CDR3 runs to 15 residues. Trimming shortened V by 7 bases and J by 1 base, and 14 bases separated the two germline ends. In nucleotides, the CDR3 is TGTGCCAGCAAAGGGAAACTAAATTCCTACAATGAGCAGTTCTTC. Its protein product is CASKGKLNSYNEQFF.

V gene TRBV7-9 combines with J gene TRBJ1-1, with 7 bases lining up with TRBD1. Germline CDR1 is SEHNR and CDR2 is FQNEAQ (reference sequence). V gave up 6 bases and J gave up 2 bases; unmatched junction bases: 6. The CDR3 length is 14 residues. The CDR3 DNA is TGTGCCAGCAGGGGGGACAGTACCAACACTGAAGCTTTCTTT. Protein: CASRGDSTNTEAFF.

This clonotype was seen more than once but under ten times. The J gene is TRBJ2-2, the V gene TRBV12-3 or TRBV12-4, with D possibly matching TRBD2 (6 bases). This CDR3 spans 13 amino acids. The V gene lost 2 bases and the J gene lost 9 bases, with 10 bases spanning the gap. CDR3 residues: CASSLSGGRELFF. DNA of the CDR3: TGTGCCAGCAGTTTAAGCGGCGGGAGGGAGCTGTTTTTT.